The sequence of this T cell receptor (beta chain) was determined in a study of technical replicates of blood from a handful of donors. The germline V gene has CDR1 SGHKS and CDR2 YYEKEE (reference sequence). The CDR3 loop spans 13 amino acids. Unmatched junction bases numbered 1, after V lost 4 bases and J lost 4 bases. TCRdb's copy holds only in-frame clones and misses some; the assay was immunoSEQ multiplex PCR. The sample consists of fewer than 100,000 clones, roughly 90% of them appearing once. This sequence joins TRBV5-5 and TRBJ1-5, with TRBD1 matching over 8 bases. This TCR was sampled from a human donor in good health. The sequencing input was T cells isolated from PBMCs. This CDR3 reads CASSRTGNQPQHF. The CDR3 DNA reads TGTGCCAGCAGCCGGACAGGGAATCAGCCCCAGCATTTT.